These T cell receptor beta chains were read from a single sample in a study of cytomegalovirus exposure and HLA in healthy donors. TCRdb keeps only in-frame clones here, not all; method: immunoSEQ multiplex PCR. This table has approximately 190,000 clones, about 80% appearing once. Input material: PBMCs. The receptors derive from a woman aged 18-29 years in good health and CMV-seropositive. Both conserved end residues are part of each CDR3. Each record gives: clone size, V gene, D gene, J gene, CDR3 DNA, CDR3 protein. D genes are given only for firm matches. Size values are once, few and many counts, or a class for expanded clones, and some rows have none.

>once|TRBV5-1|TRBD1|TRBJ2-5
TGCGCCAGTAAAGAGGGACAGGGTGGGACCCAGTACTTC
CASKEGQGGTQYF
>NA|TRBV18|TRBD1|TRBJ1-6
TGTGCCAGCTCCCAAAGGGGGGGACAGGGGAATCCGGCCCTCCACTTT
CASSQRGGQGNPALHF
>NA|TRBV4-2|NA|TRBJ1-2
TGTGCCAGCAGCCAAGGAACAGGGCTCTCCTATGGCTACACCTTC
CASSQGTGLSYGYTF
>NA|TRBV11-3|NA|TRBJ1-1
TGTGCCAGCAGCTTAGATCAGGGGACTGAAGCTTTCTTT
CASSLDQGTEAFF
>once|TRBV6-1|NA|TRBJ1-4
TGTGCCAGCAGTGAAATCGGCTTTGGAGGAGAAAAACTGTTTTTT
CASSEIGFGGEKLFF
>once|TRBV11-1|TRBD1|TRBJ2-1
TGTGCCAGCAGCCCTCGGACAGGGCCCTACAATGAGCAGTTCTTC
CASSPRTGPYNEQFF
>NA|TRBV7-9|NA|TRBJ1-5
TGTGCCAGCAGCTTAGGAGGGGCGGGGGCCCAGCATTTT
CASSLGGAGAQHF
>NA|TRBV12-5|NA|TRBJ1-5
TGTGCTAGTGCCTTAGGGGGCAATCAGCCCCAGCATTTT
CASALGGNQPQHF
>NA|TRBV29-1|NA|TRBJ1-3
TGCAGCGCTGTGACATCTTACTCTGGAAACACCATATATTTT
CSAVTSYSGNTIYF
>few|TRBV6-1|NA|TRBJ1-3
TGTGCCAGCAGTGAACGAGGGCCGAACACCATATATTTT
CASSERGPNTIYF
>once|TRBV4-2|NA|TRBJ2-3
TGTGCCAGCAGCCAAGAGGGCGGGGAAACAGATACGCAGTATTTT
CASSQEGGETDTQYF
>NA|TRBV27|NA|TRBJ2-2
TGTGCCAGCAGTTTACTCACCGGGGAGCTGTTTTTT
CASSLLTGELFF
>NA|TRBV4-1|TRBD2|TRBJ2-7
TGCGCCAGCAGCCAAGGGGGTGGGGGGGCCTACGAGCAGTACTTC
CASSQGGGGAYEQYF
>NA|TRBV5-4|NA|TRBJ2-7
TGTGCCAGCAGCTTGACAGCGGGCGAGCAGTACTTC
CASSLTAGEQYF
>NA|TRBV5-6|NA|TRBJ1-3
TGTGCCAGCAGCTTGGGATTTACGAGGGGAAACACCATATATTTT
CASSLGFTRGNTIYF
>NA|TRBV5-4|NA|TRBJ1-1
TGTGCCAGCAGCTTTGGGGGCTACAACACTGAAGCTTTCTTT
CASSFGGYNTEAFF
>NA|TRBV5-5|TRBD2|TRBJ2-2
TGTGCCAGCAGCTTGGGGACTAGCGGACCTCAGGGCGGGGAGCTGTTTTTT
CASSLGTSGPQGGELFF
>NA|TRBV11-2|NA|TRBJ1-6
TGTGCCAGCAGCTTAGCCCTGGGGCAGGGGAATTCACCCCTCCACTTT
CASSLALGQGNSPLHF
>NA|TRBV7-8|TRBD1|TRBJ1-1
TGTGCCAGCAGCTCTTGGGGGACAGTGAACACTGAAGCTTTCTTT
CASSSWGTVNTEAFF
>NA|TRBV7-2|NA|TRBJ1-2
TGTGCCAGCAGCTTAGACAGGAGCTTCTATGGCTACACCTTC
CASSLDRSFYGYTF
>NA|TRBV10-3|NA|TRBJ1-2
TGTGCCATCAGTGCTACCGGGGATGGCTACACCTTC
CAISATGDGYTF
>NA|TRBV6-1|NA|TRBJ1-5
TGTGCCAGTCAAAGGGGGGGGCAAAGCAATCAGCCCCAGCATTTT
CASQRGGQSNQPQHF
>NA|TRBV6-1|NA|TRBJ1-1
TGTGCCAGCAGCCCTGGGGAGCATTGGAACACTGAAGCTTTCTTT
CASSPGEHWNTEAFF
>NA|TRBV6-1|NA|TRBJ2-1
TGTGCCAGCAGTGAAGTGGGCGAATCCCCCTACAATGAGCAGTTCTTC
CASSEVGESPYNEQFF
>NA|TRBV11-2|NA|TRBJ2-1
TGTGCCAGCAGCTTCGGGGAGGACAATGAGCAGTTCTTC
CASSFGEDNEQFF
>NA|TRBV18|NA|TRBJ1-2
TGTGCCAGCTCACCCATAGCAGGGATCTCTCCTGGCTACACCTTC
CASSPIAGISPGYTF
>NA|TRBV30|TRBD2|TRBJ2-3
TGTGCCTGGGAACTAGCGGGGGGGGAGGCAGATACGCAGTATTTT
CAWELAGGEADTQYF
>NA|TRBV5-1|TRBD1|TRBJ2-1
TGCGCCAGCAGCCTACCCGGACAGGGGGCGAATGAGCAGTTCTTC
CASSLPGQGANEQFF
>NA|TRBV5-4|NA|TRBJ2-1
TGTGCCAGCAGCTTGGATGCCAGGGCTTACAATGAGCAGTTCTTC
CASSLDARAYNEQFF
>NA|TRBV21-1|NA|TRBJ1-4
TGTGCCAGCAGCAAAGAATCCGCCAGGGAGGGGATCGATGGGGAAAAACTGTTTTTT
CASSKESAREGIDGEKLFF
>once|TRBV7-6|TRBD2|TRBJ2-3
TGTGCCAGCAGCGCCCGACTAGCGGGGGGAAGGTGGGGCACAGATACGCAGTATTTT
CASSARLAGGRWGTDTQYF
>once|TRBV11-3|NA|TRBJ2-1
TGTGCCAGCGGGGGCGGCGGGGGCTACAACAATGAGCAGTTCTTC
CASGGGGGYNNEQFF
>NA|TRBV4-1|NA|TRBJ1-2
TGCGCCAGCAGCCAAGACGTTTCACAGACCTATGGCTACACCTTC
CASSQDVSQTYGYTF
>NA|TRBV7-9|NA|TRBJ2-5
TGTGCCAGCAGCGACTACGGACTCGAAGAGACCCAGTACTTC
CASSDYGLEETQYF
>once|TRBV19|TRBD1|TRBJ1-2
TGTGCCAGTAGGGATACAGGGGGCGCCTATGGCTACACCTTC
CASRDTGGAYGYTF
>NA|TRBV12-5|TRBD1|TRBJ1-6
TGTGCTAGTGGTTTGGTACTGCTGGACAGGCTAAATTCACCCCTCCACTTT
CASGLVLLDRLNSPLHF
>NA|TRBV14|NA|TRBJ2-3
TGTGCCAGCAGCCAAGACTCCGGGACAACCCTGGGTACGCAGTATTTT
CASSQDSGTTLGTQYF
>NA|TRBV19|NA|TRBJ1-2
TGTGCCAGTAGGGGTACTGGGGGCACTAAATGGGGAGCTATCTATGGCTACACCTTC
CASRGTGGTKWGAIYGYTF
>NA|TRBV2|NA|TRBJ1-4
TGTGCCAGCAGTCCTCAAACAGGGGAAAAACTGTTTTTT
CASSPQTGEKLFF
>NA|TRBV7-6|NA|TRBJ2-3
TGTGCCAGCAGCCAGACCCTCGGGGTCGGCACAGATACGCAGTATTTT
CASSQTLGVGTDTQYF
>NA|TRBV27|TRBD2|TRBJ2-3
TGTGCCAGCAGTTTTTCTCGCGGGGGGGCGGGAGATACGCAGTATTTT
CASSFSRGGAGDTQYF
>NA|TRBV7-2|NA|TRBJ2-7
TGTGCCAGCAGCTTAGAACATCGGGGCGAGCAGTACTTC
CASSLEHRGEQYF
>NA|TRBV5-6|NA|TRBJ2-5
TGTGCCAGCAGCTTACAGGGGGGGCTCTGGGTGGGAGAGACCCAGTACTTC
CASSLQGGLWVGETQYF